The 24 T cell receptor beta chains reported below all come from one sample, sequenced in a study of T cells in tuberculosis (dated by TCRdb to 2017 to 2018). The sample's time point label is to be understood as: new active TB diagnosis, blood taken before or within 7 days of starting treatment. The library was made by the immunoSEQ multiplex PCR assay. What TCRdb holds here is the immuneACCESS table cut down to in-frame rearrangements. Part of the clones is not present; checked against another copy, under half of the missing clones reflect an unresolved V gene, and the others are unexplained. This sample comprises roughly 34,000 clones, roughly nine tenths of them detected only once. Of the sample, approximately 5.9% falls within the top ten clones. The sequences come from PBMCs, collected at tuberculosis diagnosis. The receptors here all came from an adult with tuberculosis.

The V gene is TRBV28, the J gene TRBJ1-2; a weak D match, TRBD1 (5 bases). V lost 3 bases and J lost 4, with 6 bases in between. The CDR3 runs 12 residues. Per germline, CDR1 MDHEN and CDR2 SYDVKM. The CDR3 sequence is CASSLGGYGYTF. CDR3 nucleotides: TGTGCCAGCAGTTTGGGGGGCTATGGCTACACCTTC.

CDR3 protein: CASSQAVSSTDTQYF. The CDR3 DNA is TGTGCCAGCAGCCAAGCGGTCTCTAGCACAGATACGCAGTATTTT. The chain carries TRBV4-2 and TRBJ2-3; D is unclear. V gave up 1 base and J gave up 0 bases, with 8 bases separating them. Germline CDR1 LGHNA, CDR2 YNFKEQ. The CDR3 sequence is 15 residues long.

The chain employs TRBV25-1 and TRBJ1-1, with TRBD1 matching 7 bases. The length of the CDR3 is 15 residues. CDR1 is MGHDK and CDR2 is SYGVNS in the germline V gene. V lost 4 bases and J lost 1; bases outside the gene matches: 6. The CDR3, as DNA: TGTGCCAGCAGTGCGATACAGGGGAAGAACACTGAAGCTTTCTTT. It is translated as CASSAIQGKNTEAFF.

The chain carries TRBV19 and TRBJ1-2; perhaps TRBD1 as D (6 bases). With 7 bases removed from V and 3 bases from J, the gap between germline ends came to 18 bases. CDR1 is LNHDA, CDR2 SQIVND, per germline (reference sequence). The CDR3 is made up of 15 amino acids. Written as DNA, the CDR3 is TGTGCCAGTAAACCACGGACAGATAAGTACTATGGCTACACCTTC. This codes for CASKPRTDKYYGYTF.

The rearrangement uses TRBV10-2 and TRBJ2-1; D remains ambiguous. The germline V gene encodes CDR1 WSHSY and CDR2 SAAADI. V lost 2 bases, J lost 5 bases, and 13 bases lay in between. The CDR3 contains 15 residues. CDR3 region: CASSENFGGDNEQFF. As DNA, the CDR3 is TGCGCCAGCAGTGAGAACTTTGGTGGAGACAATGAGCAGTTCTTC.

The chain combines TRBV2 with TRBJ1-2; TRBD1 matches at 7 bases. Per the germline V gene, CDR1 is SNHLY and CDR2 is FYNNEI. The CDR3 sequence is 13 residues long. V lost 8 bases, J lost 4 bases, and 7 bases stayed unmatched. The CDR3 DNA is TGTGCCAGCGGGGACAGTATACTCTATGGCTACACCTTC. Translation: CASGDSILYGYTF.

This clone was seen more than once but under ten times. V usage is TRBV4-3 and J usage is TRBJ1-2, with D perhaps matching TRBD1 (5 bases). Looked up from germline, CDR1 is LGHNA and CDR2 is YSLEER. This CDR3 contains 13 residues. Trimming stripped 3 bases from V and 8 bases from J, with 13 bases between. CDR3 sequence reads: CASSHDPKGGYTF. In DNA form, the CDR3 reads TGCGCCAGCAGCCACGACCCTAAGGGGGGCTACACCTTC.

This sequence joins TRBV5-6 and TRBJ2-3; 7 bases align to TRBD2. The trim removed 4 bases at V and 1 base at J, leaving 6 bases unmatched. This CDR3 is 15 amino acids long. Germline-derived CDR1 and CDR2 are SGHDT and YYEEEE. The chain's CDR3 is CASSPGLVRTDTQYF. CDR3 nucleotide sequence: TGTGCCAGCAGCCCCGGACTAGTCCGCACAGATACGCAGTATTTT.

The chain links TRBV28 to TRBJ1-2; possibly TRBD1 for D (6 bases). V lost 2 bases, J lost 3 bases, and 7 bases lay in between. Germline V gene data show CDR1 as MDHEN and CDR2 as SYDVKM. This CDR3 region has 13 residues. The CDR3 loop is CASSLQGYYGYTF. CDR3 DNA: TGTGCCAGCAGTTTACAGGGGTACTATGGCTACACCTTC.

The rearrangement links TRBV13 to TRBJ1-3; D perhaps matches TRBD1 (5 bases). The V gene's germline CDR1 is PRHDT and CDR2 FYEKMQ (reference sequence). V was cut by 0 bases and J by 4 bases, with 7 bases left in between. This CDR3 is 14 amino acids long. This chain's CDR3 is CASSLGGVGNTIYF. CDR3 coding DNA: TGTGCCAGCAGCTTAGGAGGGGTCGGAAACACCATATATTTT. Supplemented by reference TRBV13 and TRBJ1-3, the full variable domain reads AAGVIQSPRHLIKEKRETATLKCYPIPRHDTVYWYQQGPGQDPQFLISFYEKMQSDKGSIPDRFSAQQFSDYHSELNMSSLELGDSALYFCASSLGGVGNTIYFGEGSWLTVV.

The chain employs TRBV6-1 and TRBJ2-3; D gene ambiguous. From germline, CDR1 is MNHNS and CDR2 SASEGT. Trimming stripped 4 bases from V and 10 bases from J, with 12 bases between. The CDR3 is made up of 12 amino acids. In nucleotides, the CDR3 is TGTGCCAGCAGTGCCAACTCGGGTCCGCAGTATTTT. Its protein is CASSANSGPQYF.

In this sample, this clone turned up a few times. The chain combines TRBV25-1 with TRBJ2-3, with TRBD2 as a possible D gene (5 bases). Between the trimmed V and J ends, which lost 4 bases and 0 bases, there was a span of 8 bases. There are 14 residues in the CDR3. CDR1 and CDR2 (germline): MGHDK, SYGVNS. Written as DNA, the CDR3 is TGTGCCAGCAGTGGGCGGGTTAGCACAGATACGCAGTATTTT. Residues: CASSGRVSTDTQYF.

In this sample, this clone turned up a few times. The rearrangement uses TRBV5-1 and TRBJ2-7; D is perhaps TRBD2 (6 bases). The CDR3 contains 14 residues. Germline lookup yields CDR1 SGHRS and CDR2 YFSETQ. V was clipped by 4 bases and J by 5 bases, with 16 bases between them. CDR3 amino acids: CASSTGGQRHEQYF. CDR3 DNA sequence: TGCGCCAGCAGCACCGGAGGGCAGCGGCACGAGCAGTACTTC. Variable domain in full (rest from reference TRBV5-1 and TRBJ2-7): KAGVTQTPRYLIKTRGQQVTLSCSPISGHRSVSWYQQTPGQGLQFLFEYFSETQRNKGNFPGRFSGRQFSNSRSEMNVSTLELGDSALYLCASSTGGQRHEQYFGPGTRLTVT.

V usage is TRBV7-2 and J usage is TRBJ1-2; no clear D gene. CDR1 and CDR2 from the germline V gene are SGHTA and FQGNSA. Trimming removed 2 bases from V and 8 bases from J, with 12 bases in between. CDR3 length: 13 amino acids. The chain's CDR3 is CASSLPSAEGYTF. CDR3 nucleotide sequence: TGTGCCAGCAGCTTACCCTCTGCGGAGGGCTACACCTTC.

CDR3 residues: CASSQGAYNEQFF. In nucleotides, the CDR3 is TGTGCCAGCAGCCAGGGGGCCTACAATGAGCAGTTCTTC. The chain links TRBV7-2 to TRBJ2-1, with TRBD1 identical over 7 bases. Trimming at V came to 5 bases and at J to 2 bases, leaving 0 bases not matched to a gene. The CDR3 spans 13 residues. Germline V gene lookup returns CDR1 SGHTA and CDR2 FQGNSA.

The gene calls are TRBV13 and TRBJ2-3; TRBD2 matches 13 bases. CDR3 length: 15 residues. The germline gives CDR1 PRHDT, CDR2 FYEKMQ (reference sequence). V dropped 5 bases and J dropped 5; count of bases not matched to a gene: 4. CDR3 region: CASSIRLAGGDTQYF. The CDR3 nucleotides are TGTGCCAGCAGCATACGACTAGCGGGAGGAGATACGCAGTATTTT.

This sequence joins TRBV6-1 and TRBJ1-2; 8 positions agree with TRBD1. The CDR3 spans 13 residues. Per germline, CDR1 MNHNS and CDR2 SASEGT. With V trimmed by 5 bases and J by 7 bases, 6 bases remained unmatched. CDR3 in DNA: TGTGCCAGCAGTCCCAGACAGGGGAGTGGCTACACCTTC. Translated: CASSPRQGSGYTF.

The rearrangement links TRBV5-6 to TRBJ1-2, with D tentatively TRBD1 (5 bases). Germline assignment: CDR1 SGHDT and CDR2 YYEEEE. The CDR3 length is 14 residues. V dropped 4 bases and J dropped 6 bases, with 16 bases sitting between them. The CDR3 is CASSPVGVKDGYTF. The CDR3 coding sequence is TGTGCCAGCAGCCCAGTAGGGGTAAAGGATGGCTACACCTTC.

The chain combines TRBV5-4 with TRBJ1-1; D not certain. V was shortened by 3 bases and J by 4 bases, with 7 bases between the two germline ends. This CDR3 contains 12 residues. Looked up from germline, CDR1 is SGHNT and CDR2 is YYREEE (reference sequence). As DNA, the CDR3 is TGTGCCAGCAGCTCACCGGGCACTGAAGCTTTCTTT. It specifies CASSSPGTEAFF.

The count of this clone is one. The CDR3 DNA reads TGCGCCAGCAGCTTGGAAGCGGAGACCCAGTACTTC. This encodes CASSLEAETQYF. This sequence joins TRBV5-1 and TRBJ2-5; D gene ambiguous. The V and J ends lost 0 bases and 5 bases respectively, with 5 bases between them. This CDR3 is built from 12 residues. Per germline, CDR1 SGHRS and CDR2 YFSETQ.

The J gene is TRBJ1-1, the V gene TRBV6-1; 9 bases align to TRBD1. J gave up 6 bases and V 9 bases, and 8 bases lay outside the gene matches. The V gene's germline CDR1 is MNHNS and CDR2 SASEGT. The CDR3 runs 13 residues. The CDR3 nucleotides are TGTGCCAGTATCCGGGACAGGGCCGCTGAAGCTTTCTTT. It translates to CASIRDRAAEAFF.

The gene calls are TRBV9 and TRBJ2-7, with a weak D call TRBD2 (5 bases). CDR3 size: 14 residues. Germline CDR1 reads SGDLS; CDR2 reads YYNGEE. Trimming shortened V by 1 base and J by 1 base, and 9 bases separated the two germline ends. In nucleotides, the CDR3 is TGTGCCAGCAGCGTAAATAGCGATTCCTACGAGCAGTACTTC. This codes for CASSVNSDSYEQYF.

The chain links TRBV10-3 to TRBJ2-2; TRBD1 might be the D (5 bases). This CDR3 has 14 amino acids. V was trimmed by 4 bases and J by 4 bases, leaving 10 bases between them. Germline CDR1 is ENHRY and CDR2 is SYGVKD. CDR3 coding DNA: TGTGCCATCAGTGGTGGGGCCTTCACCGGGGAGCTGTTTTTT. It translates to CAISGGAFTGELFF.

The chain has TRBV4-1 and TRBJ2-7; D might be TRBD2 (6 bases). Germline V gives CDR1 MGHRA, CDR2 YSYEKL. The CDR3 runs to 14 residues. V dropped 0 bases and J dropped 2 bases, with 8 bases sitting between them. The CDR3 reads CASSQDPGAYEQYF. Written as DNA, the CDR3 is TGCGCCAGCAGCCAAGACCCGGGGGCCTACGAGCAGTACTTC.